These 27 T cell receptor beta chains came from one sample sequenced in a study of response to subunit inactivated influenza vaccine. TCRdb redid the calling of the RT-PCR reads with MiXCR, one entry per CDR3 protein. The top ten clones hold about 2.8% of a sample with 500,000 to 550,000 distinct CDR3 sequences, 20% to 25% of them seen once. The sample was also linked to a second study, of T cells expressing NK-cell markers. This second report adds: In generating TCR beta cDNA, 5'RACE template switching with UMIs was used.

This specimen consisted of CD4+ T cells sorted from PBMCs, obtained 11 to 12 days after vaccination. These receptors were taken from a man aged 45 to 65 who received an inactivated influenza vaccine.

This clonotype was found a few times. The chain uses TRBV24-1 and TRBJ2-1; 7 bases line up with TRBD2. Looked up from germline, CDR1 is KGHDR and CDR2 is SFDVKD. Trimming at V came to 2 bases and at J to 7 bases, leaving 7 bases not matched to a gene. This CDR3 is 15 amino acids long. CDR3 residues: CATSDSGSGRNEQFF. CDR3 DNA sequence: TGTGCCACCAGTGATTCTGGTAGCGGGCGTAATGAGCAGTTCTTC.

Points on this clonotype: At one end, the junction sequence differs from germline, possibly due to a read error. The chain recombines TRBV4-3 with TRBJ2-7; 10 positions match TRBD1. The germline CDR1 and CDR2 sequences are LGHNA and YSLEER. The CDR3 has 15 amino acids. The CDR3 DNA sequence: TGCGCCAGCAGCCGGACCGGGACAGGGGCTCACGAGCATTACTTC. Translated: CASSRTGTGAHEHYF.

This clonotype was counted at least ten times. The chain carries TRBV20-1 and TRBJ2-1; D is unclear. V lost 0 bases to trimming and J lost 9 bases, with 12 bases between them. The CDR3 is made up of 13 amino acids. Germline V gene lookup returns CDR1 DFQATT and CDR2 SNEGSKA (reference sequence). CDR3 DNA: TGCAGTGCTAGAGATATAGGAAGACCTGAGCAGTTCTTC. Amino acid sequence: CSARDIGRPEQFF.

This clonotype was observed a handful of times. The chain has TRBV6-2 or TRBV6-3 and TRBJ1-5, with no clear D. CDR3 length: 15 amino acids. Trimming stripped 4 bases from V and 2 bases from J, with 12 bases between. The germline V gene has CDR1 MNHEY and CDR2 SVGEGT. CDR3 in amino acids: CASSFGVTGNQPQHF. DNA of the CDR3: TGTGCCAGCAGTTTTGGGGTAACAGGCAATCAGCCCCAGCATTTT.

The chain carries TRBV12-3 or TRBV12-4 and TRBJ2-7; D not resolved. V dropped 5 bases and J dropped 6 bases, with 11 bases sitting between them. The CDR3 has 12 amino acids. The CDR3 is CASSPEFSEQYF. The DNA for the CDR3 is TGTGCCAGCAGTCCCGAATTTAGCGAGCAGTACTTC.

This clonotype was seen more than once but under ten times. In DNA, the CDR3 is TGTGCCAGCAGTTACCGGGACAGGGCCCAAGAGACCCAGTACTTC. Protein: CASSYRDRAQETQYF. The chain joins TRBV6-5 to TRBJ2-5, with 9 bases that match TRBD1. Germline V lookup: CDR1 MNHEY, CDR2 SVGAGI. V shed 2 bases, J shed 1 base, and the junction held 2 bases outside the gene matches. The CDR3 totals 15 residues.

This clonotype was counted between two and nine times. This chain connects TRBV7-2 to TRBJ2-3; TRBD2 matches 9 bases. Germline assignment: CDR1 SGHTA and CDR2 FQGNSA. CDR3 size: 16 residues. The junction had 13 bases not matched to a gene; V was cut back by 5 bases and J by 7 bases. CDR3 nucleotide sequence: TGTGCCAGCAGCCCATGGGCGGGGGGGATGGCTTATACGCAGTATTTT. This encodes CASSPWAGGMAYTQYF.

This clonotype was recorded a few times. The gene calls are TRBV11-2 and TRBJ2-1; D might be TRBD2 (6 bases). V was clipped by 2 bases and J by 2 bases, with 13 bases between them. This CDR3 contains 16 residues. Germline lookup yields CDR1 SGHAT and CDR2 FQNNGV. The CDR3 sequence: CASSLIVGGPYNEQFF. The CDR3 nucleotides read TGTGCCAGCAGCTTAATCGTGGGGGGTCCCTACAATGAGCAGTTCTTC. The full variable domain, its missing parts supplied by reference TRBV11-2 and TRBJ2-1, is EAGVAQSPRYKIIEKRQSVAFWCNPISGHATLYWYQQILGQGPKLLIQFQNNGVVDDSQLPKDRFSAERLKGVDSTLKIQPAKLEDSAVYLCASSLIVGGPYNEQFFGPGTRLTVL.

This chain connects TRBV20-1 to TRBJ2-1; D is unresolved. The CDR3 loop spans 16 amino acids. V was pared by 1 base and J by 7 bases, with 20 bases between. Germline V gene lookup returns CDR1 DFQATT and CDR2 SNEGSKA (reference sequence). CDR3 loop: CSARAQESLRLNEQFF. The DNA for the CDR3 is TGCAGTGCTAGAGCCCAAGAATCCTTGAGATTGAATGAGCAGTTCTTC.

The table lists this clonotype with a few counts. The rearrangement joins TRBV7-9 to TRBJ1-2; TRBD1 aligns across 7 bases. Germline V gives CDR1 SEHNR, CDR2 FQNEAQ (reference sequence). The J segment lost 8 bases and the V segment lost 3 bases, leaving 6 bases of the junction unmatched. This CDR3 is 13 amino acids long. For the CDR3, the DNA is TGTGCCAGCAGCTTTCTAAGGGGGCGAGGCTACACCTTC. Its protein is CASSFLRGRGYTF.

The table lists this clonotype with a few counts. The V gene is TRBV27, the J gene TRBJ1-5, with TRBD1 as a possible D gene (6 bases). CDR1 and CDR2 from the germline V gene are MNHEY and SMNVEV (reference sequence). The CDR3 has 18 amino acids. Deletions cut 2 bases from V and 10 bases from J, with 27 bases between. The CDR3 here is CASSLRSPSTGPGIPQHF. Here the CDR3 DNA reads TGTGCCAGCAGTTTAAGATCACCTTCGACAGGCCCGGGGATACCCCAGCATTTT.

This clonotype was picked up many times. The J gene is TRBJ1-2, the V gene TRBV4-3; TRBD1 might be the D (5 bases). The V gene lost 1 base and the J gene lost 7 bases, with 13 bases spanning the gap. Germline V gene data show CDR1 as LGHNA and CDR2 as YSLEER. This CDR3 contains 14 residues. In DNA, the CDR3 is TGCGCCAGCAGCCAAGGACAGTCTTTTTGTGGCTACACCTTC. This codes for CASSQGQSFCGYTF.

CDR3 nucleotide sequence: TGTGCCAGCAGCCCTACACCCAGGACAGGGGCCAACGTCCTGACTTTC. This codes for CASSPTPRTGANVLTF. The V and J genes are TRBV3-1 and TRBJ2-6, with TRBD1 as a possible D gene (5 bases). This CDR3 is built from 16 residues. V shed 4 bases and J shed 4 bases, with 14 bases lying between them. Germline V gives CDR1 LGHDT, CDR2 YNNKEL (reference sequence).

The chain couples TRBV7-9 to TRBJ2-7; either TRBD1 or TRBD2 may fit D (5 bases each). The V end was cut by 0 bases, the J end by 6 bases, with 12 bases between. The CDR3 length is 14 residues. Germline values: CDR1 SEHNR, CDR2 FQNEAQ (reference sequence). DNA of the CDR3: TGTGCCAGCAGCTTAGCGAGGGGTGGGTTCGAGCAGTACTTC. Translating gives CASSLARGGFEQYF.

This clonotype has only a few counts. The chain recombines TRBV5-5 with TRBJ2-2, with no clear D. Germline V lookup: CDR1 SGHKS, CDR2 YYEKEE (reference sequence). The CDR3 contains 16 residues. Trimming cost V 0 bases and J 4 bases, with 13 bases left between them. The CDR3 coding sequence is TGTGCCAGCAGCTTGGGTGCATTAATACTCACCGGGGAGCTGTTTTTT. Translated: CASSLGALILTGELFF.

This clonotype was seen ten or more times. The rearrangement uses TRBV11-2 and TRBJ2-1; D is perhaps TRBD2 (5 bases). In germline, CDR1 is SGHAT, CDR2 FQNNGV. V lost 3 bases, J lost 6 bases, and 15 bases lay in between. The CDR3 covers 15 residues. CDR3 protein: CASSLFSASGNEQFF. As DNA, the CDR3 is TGTGCCAGCAGCTTGTTTAGCGCCAGCGGCAATGAGCAGTTCTTC.

CDR3 region: CASSSQGSVLVDTGELFF. In DNA, the CDR3 is TGCGCCAGCAGCTCGCAGGGTAGCGTTTTGGTCGACACCGGGGAGCTGTTTTTT. The genes are TRBV5-1 and TRBJ2-2; D might be TRBD1 or TRBD2, each matching 5 bases. Trimming stripped 3 bases from V and 3 bases from J, with 21 bases between. CDR1 is SGHRS and CDR2 is YFSETQ in the germline V gene. The CDR3 runs to 18 residues.

The chain employs TRBV6-2 or TRBV6-3 and TRBJ2-7; 7 positions match TRBD2. After removal of 4 bases from V and 3 bases from J, the junction contained 3 bases not matched to a gene. Germline-derived CDR1 and CDR2 are MNHEY and SVGEGT. The CDR3 has 13 amino acids. This CDR3 reads CASSSGLDYEQYF. The CDR3 bases are TGTGCCAGCAGTTCTGGACTAGACTACGAGCAGTACTTC.

The CDR3 loop reads CASSSGTGTLSPLHF. For the CDR3, the DNA is TGTGCCAGCAGTTCCGGGACAGGGACGCTCTCACCCCTCCACTTT. The chain couples TRBV27 to TRBJ1-6; 9 nucleotides match TRBD1. After removal of 4 bases from V and 10 bases from J, the junction contained 8 bases not matched to a gene. The CDR3 is 15 residues long. In germline, CDR1 is MNHEY, CDR2 SMNVEV (reference sequence).

The gene calls are TRBV25-1 and TRBJ2-2, with D unresolved. CDR1 and CDR2 (germline): MGHDK, SYGVNS. This CDR3 has 15 amino acids. Between the trimmed V and J ends, which lost 3 bases and 1 base, there was a span of 9 bases. The CDR3 DNA follows: TGTGCCAGCAGTGATCCCAGGAAGAACACCGGGGAGCTGTTTTTT. The encoded protein is CASSDPRKNTGELFF.

The V gene is TRBV5-1, the J gene TRBJ2-1; 12 bases are a match to TRBD2. Germline V gene data show CDR1 as SGHRS and CDR2 as YFSETQ. V gave up 3 bases and J gave up 6 bases; unmatched junction bases: 1. This CDR3 region has 14 residues. CDR3 residues: CASSSGLAGNEQFF. The CDR3 nucleotides are TGCGCCAGCAGCTCGGGACTAGCGGGCAATGAGCAGTTCTTC. Full variable domain (outside the CDR3, taken from reference TRBV5-1 and TRBJ2-1): KAGVTQTPRYLIKTRGQQVTLSCSPISGHRSVSWYQQTPGQGLQFLFEYFSETQRNKGNFPGRFSGRQFSNSRSEMNVSTLELGDSALYLCASSSGLAGNEQFFGPGTRLTVL.

This clonotype has only a few counts. The V call is TRBV29-1, the J call TRBJ2-3; a possible D gene is TRBD1 (6 bases). The CDR3 length is 13 residues. Germline V gene data show CDR1 as SQVTM and CDR2 as ANQGSEA. Trimming left V 2 bases short and J 6 bases short, with 12 bases between. Here the CDR3 reads CSVEIGQGDTQYF. The DNA of the CDR3 is TGCAGCGTTGAAATAGGGCAGGGGGATACGCAGTATTTT.

The rearrangement joins TRBV3-1 to TRBJ1-1; D is undetermined. The germline V gene encodes CDR1 LGHDT and CDR2 YNNKEL (reference sequence). CDR3 length equals 13 residues. V was trimmed by 2 bases and J by 1 base, leaving 5 bases between them. The CDR3 spells CASSQLQNTEAFF. CDR3 sequence (DNA): TGTGCCAGCAGCCAACTTCAGAACACTGAAGCTTTCTTT.

This clonotype was seen a handful of times. The chain is built from TRBV12-3 or TRBV12-4 and TRBJ2-3, with 10 bases aligning to TRBD2. There are 15 residues in the CDR3. V shed 6 bases and J 1 base; nucleotides not matched to a gene: 4. CDR3 coding DNA: TGTGCCAGCAGACATACTAGCGGGGGCACAGATACGCAGTATTTT. It specifies CASRHTSGGTDTQYF.

The CDR3 DNA reads as TGCGCCAGCAGTCGGAGGGACAGGGGGCGCGTGGTGGTTGACACCGGGGAGCTGTTTTTT. Protein: CASSRRDRGRVVVDTGELFF. V gene TRBV23-1 combines with J gene TRBJ2-2; 12 bases agree with TRBD1. TRBV23-1 is placed among ORFs of uncertain function. V was pared by 4 bases and J by 3 bases, with 15 bases of the junction left unmatched. The CDR3 has 20 amino acids.

The CDR3 nucleotides are TGTGCCAGCAGCCGGAGGACAGGGGCGACATACAATGAGCAGTTCTTC. Protein sequence: CASSRRTGATYNEQFF. This chain uses TRBV7-6 with TRBJ2-1, with 9 bases that match TRBD1. V lost 5 bases, J lost 4 bases, and 9 bases stayed unmatched. Germline V gene data show CDR1 as SGHVS and CDR2 as FNYEAQ. The CDR3 loop spans 16 amino acids. The whole variable domain, filled in from reference TRBV7-6 and TRBJ2-1, reads GAGVSQSPRYKVTKRGQDVALRCDPISGHVSLYWYRQALGQGPEFLTYFNYEAQQDKSGLPNDRFSAERPEGSISTLTIQRTEQRDSAMYRCASSRRTGATYNEQFFGPGTRLTVL.

The chain has TRBV20-1 and TRBJ2-1; 11 nucleotides agree with TRBD2. CDR1 and CDR2 from the germline V gene are DFQATT and SNEGSKA (reference sequence). V shed 8 bases and J 4 bases; nucleotides not matched to a gene: 4. CDR3 length: 13 residues. DNA for the CDR3: TGCAGTTCGACTAGCGGGATATACAATGAGCAGTTCTTC. This gives the protein CSSTSGIYNEQFF.